Listed here are 29 T cell receptor beta chains from one sample, sequenced in a study of read filtering for tumor transcriptome and immune sequencing. This library used roughly 400 ng RNA and molecular barcoded adaptors spanning alpha/delta and beta/gamma chains. TCRdb recomputed calls from the reads with MiXCR, one row per CDR3 protein. The sample yields 85,000 to 100,000 distinct CDR3 sequences, approximately 21% seen once. The sample comprised a population of CD138-negative cells sorted from bone marrow. These receptors were taken from a donor over 35 with multiple myeloma.

The chain combines TRBV6-1 with TRBJ1-4; tentative D call: TRBD1 (6 bases). The V and J ends lost 6 bases and 9 bases respectively, with 14 bases between them. Germline V gene data show CDR1 as MNHNS and CDR2 as SASEGT. CDR3 length equals 13 residues. CDR3: CASSARTDQKLFF. Here the CDR3 DNA reads TGTGCCAGCAGCGCCCGGACAGACCAAAAACTGTTTTTT.

The chain joins TRBV7-9 to TRBJ2-7; D uncertain. V lost 5 bases to trimming and J lost 1 base, with 12 bases between them. Germline assignment: CDR1 SEHNR and CDR2 FQNEAQ (reference sequence). This CDR3 is 14 amino acids long. CDR3 region: CASSLESRSYEQYF. Here the CDR3 DNA reads TGTGCCAGCAGCCTAGAGAGCAGATCCTACGAGCAGTACTTC.

This clonotype came up a few times. Given a much more abundant clone one base away, this may be a read error. V and J are TRBV30 and TRBJ2-1; D is ambiguous. Trimming removed 3 bases from V and 6 bases from J, with 9 bases in between. CDR1 and CDR2 (germline): GTSNPN, SVGIG (reference sequence). The CDR3 is 12 amino acids. The CDR3: CAWRGMSNEQFF. In DNA form, the CDR3 reads TGTGCCTGGAGGGGGATGTCCAATGAGCAGTTCTTC.

On this clonotype itself: With a much larger clone just one base away, this may be a read error. The chain is built from TRBV12-3 or TRBV12-4 and TRBJ2-2; no definite D call. The CDR3 contains 12 residues. DNA for the CDR3: TGTGCCAGCAGTTTGCCCCTGGAAGAACTGCTTTTT. Its protein is CASSLPLEELLF.

This clonotype appeared many times. In DNA form, the CDR3 reads TGTGCCAGCTCCCCTGTGAGACGGGAAAAACTGTTTTTT. It specifies CASSPVRREKLFF. The rearrangement links TRBV18 to TRBJ1-4; D uncertain. The V gene lost 6 bases and the J gene lost 8 bases, with 13 bases spanning the gap. The CDR3 consists of 13 residues. Germline V lookup: CDR1 KGHSH, CDR2 LQKENI.

This rearrangement joins TRBV5-1 to TRBJ2-7, with no clear D. This CDR3 is built from 11 residues. Trimming cost V 5 bases and J 3 bases, with 6 bases left between them. Germline-derived CDR1 and CDR2 are SGHRS and YFSETQ. The CDR3 sequence: CASRQNYEQYF. CDR3 DNA sequence: TGCGCCAGCAGACAGAACTACGAGCAGTACTTC.

This clonotype was counted many times. The gene calls are TRBV7-3 and TRBJ2-1, with 10 bases matching TRBD2. This CDR3 comprises 19 residues. J lost 4 bases, V lost 5 bases, and 17 bases had no gene match. CDR1 SGHTA and CDR2 FQGTGA come from the germline V gene. The CDR3 loop is CASSPRGLAGDLGYNEQFF. For the CDR3, the DNA is TGTGCCAGCAGCCCAAGAGGCCTAGCGGGGGACCTAGGTTACAATGAGCAGTTCTTC.

This sequence joins TRBV7-2 and TRBJ2-5; D might be TRBD1 or TRBD2, each matching 5 bases. The CDR3 loop spans 15 amino acids. V was pared by 5 bases and J by 0 bases, with 13 bases between. CDR1 is SGHTA and CDR2 is FQGNSA in the germline V gene. CDR3 bases: TGTGCCAGCAGCCCCCGTCCGGGACACCAAGAGACCCAGTACTTC. This codes for CASSPRPGHQETQYF.

This clonotype was observed at least ten times. The chain is built from TRBV14 and TRBJ1-1; TRBD1 might be the D (6 bases). Germline V gene data show CDR1 as SGHDN and CDR2 as FVKESK. This CDR3 has 13 residues. The V end lost 4 bases, the J end lost 5 bases, and 11 bases lay between the germline ends. The CDR3 DNA sequence: TGTGCCAGCAGCCGAGGGGGAGTGACTGAAGCTTTCTTT. Translated: CASSRGGVTEAFF.

This clonotype was seen repeatedly, ten times or more. This chain uses TRBV7-6 with TRBJ2-7; a possible D gene is TRBD2 (6 bases). CDR1 is SGHVS and CDR2 is FNYEAQ in the germline V gene. The V end lost 5 bases, the J end lost 4 bases, and 18 bases lay between the germline ends. This CDR3 region has 15 residues. This chain's CDR3 is CASSPGSQGGYEQYF. The CDR3 nucleotides are TGTGCCAGCAGCCCGGGGTCTCAGGGAGGTTACGAGCAGTACTTC.

The J gene is TRBJ1-5, the V gene TRBV28, with D possibly TRBD1 on 5 matching bases. Germline V gene data show CDR1 as MDHEN and CDR2 as SYDVKM. This CDR3 spans 13 amino acids. V gave up 6 bases and J gave up 9 bases, with 15 bases separating them. CDR3: CASRGRWGAPQHF. The CDR3 DNA reads TGTGCCAGCAGGGGGAGGTGGGGCGCGCCCCAGCATTTT.

This clonotype was observed many times. This chain connects TRBV20-1 to TRBJ1-1; weak D call: TRBD1 (5 bases). This CDR3 contains 11 residues. Between the trimmed V and J ends, which lost 6 bases and 5 bases, there was a span of 10 bases. From germline, CDR1 is DFQATT and CDR2 SNEGSKA (reference sequence). The CDR3 region has the DNA TGCAGTGCCCTGGGGCGGACTGAAGCTTTCTTT. It yields the protein CSALGRTEAFF.

This clonotype has just a few counts. The chain is built from TRBV20-1 and TRBJ2-2; possibly TRBD1 for D (6 bases). Deletions cut 1 base from V and 1 base from J, with 13 bases between. The CDR3 consists of 16 residues. Germline-derived CDR1 and CDR2 are DFQATT and SNEGSKA (reference sequence). CDR3 residues: CSARVGGAGNTGELFF. CDR3 coding DNA: TGCAGTGCTAGAGTTGGGGGCGCGGGGAACACCGGGGAGCTGTTTTTT.

With regard to this clonotype: Without the conserved terminal phenylalanine or tryptophan, this CDR3 likely stems from a read error. The rearrangement links TRBV7-3 to TRBJ2-1, with D maybe TRBD2 (7 bases). From germline, CDR1 is SGHTA and CDR2 FQGTGA. The germline V and J ends were trimmed by 0 bases and 2 bases, with 8 bases remaining between them. The CDR3 is 15 amino acids. The CDR3 DNA reads TGTGCCAGCAGCTTAACGGGGGGGCCCTACAATGAGCAGTTCTAC. This sequence encodes CASSLTGGPYNEQFY.

This clonotype was seen many times. The chain joins TRBV5-1 to TRBJ1-1; 8 bases map to TRBD1. In germline, CDR1 is SGHRS, CDR2 YFSETQ. V shed 4 bases, J shed 8 bases, and the junction held 13 bases outside the gene matches. This CDR3 has 15 amino acids. The CDR3 sequence: CASSAVGQGNPEAFF. The CDR3 region has the DNA TGCGCCAGCAGCGCCGTAGGACAGGGCAATCCCGAAGCTTTCTTT.

This clonotype was seen at least ten times. The genes are TRBV5-1 and TRBJ1-1, with D uncertain. Per germline, CDR1 SGHRS and CDR2 YFSETQ. The CDR3 has 15 residues. Trimming shortened V by 1 base and J by 0 bases, and 10 bases separated the two germline ends. The CDR3 coding sequence is TGCGCCAGCAGCTTGAGTCTCAGAATGAACACTGAAGCTTTCTTT. Translated: CASSLSLRMNTEAFF.

There are a few counts of this clonotype. The chain uses TRBV29-1 and TRBJ1-2; 7 bases align to TRBD1. V lost 6 bases, J lost 7 bases, and 20 bases stayed unmatched. The CDR3 loop spans 16 amino acids. Germline V gene lookup returns CDR1 SQVTM and CDR2 ANQGSEA. This CDR3 is CSVKSRAGDSAPGYTF. DNA of the CDR3: TGCAGCGTCAAATCACGGGCAGGGGACAGCGCCCCTGGCTACACCTTC. The full variable domain, with the rest looked up from reference TRBV29-1 and TRBJ1-2, is SAVISQKPSRDICQRGTSLTIQCQVDSQVTMMFWYRQQPGQSLTLIATANQGSEATYESGFVIDKFPISRPNLTFSTLTVSNMSPEDSSIYLCSVKSRAGDSAPGYTFGSGTRLTVV.

A few counts support this clonotype. The gene calls are TRBV29-1 and TRBJ2-5; unclear D gene. There are 12 residues in the CDR3. Trimming shortened V by 4 bases and J by 2 bases, and 8 bases separated the two germline ends. CDR1 and CDR2 from the germline V gene are SQVTM and ANQGSEA. The CDR3 spells CSVARTQETQYF. CDR3 bases: TGCAGCGTTGCACGGACGCAAGAGACCCAGTACTTC.

The CDR3 here is CASSPYRVGGYTF. DNA of the CDR3: TGTGCCAGCAGCCCATACAGGGTTGGCGGCTACACCTTC. The chain recombines TRBV28 with TRBJ1-2, with a weak D call TRBD1 (6 bases). CDR1 and CDR2 from the germline V gene are MDHEN and SYDVKM. This CDR3 region has 13 residues. V gave up 6 bases and J gave up 8 bases, with 16 bases separating them.

This clonotype is deemed medium-sized. The chain uses TRBV7-8 and TRBJ2-5, with 8 bases matching TRBD1. Germline V gene data show CDR1 as SGHVS and CDR2 as FQNEAQ. This CDR3 has 16 residues. With 4 bases clipped from V and 5 bases from J, the junction kept 12 bases outside the gene matches. The chain's CDR3 is CASSSAVGQGGETQYF. The DNA of the CDR3 is TGTGCCAGCAGCTCCGCTGTCGGACAGGGTGGGGAGACCCAGTACTTC. Full variable domain (outside the CDR3, taken from reference TRBV7-8 and TRBJ2-5): GAGVSQSPRYKVAKRGQDVALRCDPISGHVSLFWYQQALGQGPEFLTYFQNEAQLDKSGLPSDRFFAERPEGSVSTLKIQRTQQEDSAVYLCASSSAVGQGGETQYFGPGTRLLVL.

Only a few counts were recorded for this clonotype. This sequence joins TRBV6-6 and TRBJ1-5, with D possibly being TRBD1 (6 bases). V shed 2 bases and J shed 3 bases, with 14 bases lying between them. The CDR3 length is 16 residues. Germline V CDR1 and CDR2: MNHNY, SVGAGI (reference sequence). In DNA form, the CDR3 reads TGTGCCAGCAGTTACCCTTTGACAGGAAACAATCAGCCCCAGCATTTT. It is translated as CASSYPLTGNNQPQHF.

The chain links TRBV11-2 to TRBJ2-3, with 7 bases lining up with TRBD1. J lost 0 bases, V lost 4 bases, and 10 bases had no gene match. The CDR3 consists of 17 residues. CDR1 is SGHAT, CDR2 FQNNGV, per germline. CDR3 in amino acids: CASSSETYRGSTDTQYF. The CDR3 DNA reads TGTGCCAGCAGCTCCGAGACCTACAGGGGTAGCACAGATACGCAGTATTTT.

This clonotype was counted ten times or more. J is TRBJ1-4 and V is TRBV7-9; the match to TRBD1 covers 8 bases. Germline V gives CDR1 SEHNR, CDR2 FQNEAQ (reference sequence). The CDR3 is 15 amino acids. Trimming at V came to 3 bases and at J to 7 bases, leaving 7 bases not matched to a gene. CDR3 DNA sequence: TGTGCCAGCAGCTTCTGGACAGGGTTGGGTGAAAAACTGTTTTTT. Amino acid sequence: CASSFWTGLGEKLFF.

A remark on this clonotype: A read error may be the cause here, since a much bigger clone is one base away. This chain links TRBV11-1 with TRBJ2-1; the D is unclear. Germline CDR1 SGHAT, CDR2 FQDESV (reference sequence). The CDR3 runs 12 residues. Trimming took off 10 bases at V and 7 bases at J, with 14 bases between the two ends. CDR3 sequence: CATGSVVNEQFF. DNA for the CDR3: TGTGCCACCGGGTCGGTAGTAAATGAGCAGTTCTTC.

This clonotype was seen ten or more times. The chain employs TRBV29-1 and TRBJ1-2; no definite D call. CDR1 SQVTM and CDR2 ANQGSEA come from the germline V gene. The CDR3 length is 12 residues. The ends were cut back, 7 bases at V and 0 bases at J, with 9 bases in the middle. The CDR3 region has the DNA TGCAGCGCCCAACAAGCTAACTATGGCTACACCTTC. This codes for CSAQQANYGYTF.

As concerns this clonotype: This clone may be a read error of a much larger clone one base away. This likely comes from a read error, as the CDR3 has no conserved phenylalanine or tryptophan at its end. The chain couples TRBV7-9 to TRBJ1-1; 8 nucleotides agree with TRBD1. Germline assignment: CDR1 SEHNR and CDR2 FQNEAQ (reference sequence). This CDR3 has 15 amino acids. V lost 6 bases, J lost 4 bases, and 10 bases stayed unmatched. The DNA for the CDR3 is TGTGCCAGCAGTCCGCAGGGGGCGGGTTCCACTGAAGCTTTCCTT. Translated, it gives CASSPQGAGSTEAFL.

At least ten counts were recorded for this clonotype. J is TRBJ2-2 and V is TRBV7-2, with D unclear. This CDR3 is built from 15 residues. V lost 1 base, J lost 1 base, and 7 bases lay in between. Germline V gene data show CDR1 as SGHTA and CDR2 as FQGNSA. CDR3 sequence (DNA): TGTGCCAGCAGCTTAGGCAGTATGAACACCGGGGAGCTGTTTTTT. This sequence encodes CASSLGSMNTGELFF.

Details on this clonotype: This likely comes from a read error, as the CDR3 has no conserved phenylalanine or tryptophan at its end. The chain is built from TRBV2 and TRBJ2-1; weak D call: TRBD1 (6 bases). Germline values: CDR1 SNHLY, CDR2 FYNNEI. This CDR3 comprises 14 residues. V was cut by 11 bases and J by 6 bases, with 20 bases left in between. The CDR3 coding sequence is TGTGCCTCTTCCGGGCCAGGGGTGATCAATGAGCAGTTCCTC. Its translation: CASSGPGVINEQFL.

This clonotype was recorded many times. The chain combines TRBV24-1 with TRBJ1-1; 8 bases align to TRBD1. The CDR3 runs to 13 residues. V lost 7 bases, J lost 5 bases, and 5 bases stayed unmatched. Per the germline V gene, CDR1 is KGHDR and CDR2 is SFDVKD. The CDR3 sequence: CATRTGTGTEAFF. The CDR3 DNA sequence: TGTGCCACCAGAACCGGGACAGGAACTGAAGCTTTCTTT.